One TCR beta chain is described in this entry. Which antigen it targets is not known. The input lacks base qualities; no much larger clone sits a single base away. The sample is drawn from a study of blood T cell repertoires in COVID-19 (dated by TCRdb to the early 2020s). Regarding the study in general: Collaborator samples came from the United States, Italy and Spain and covered acute and convalescent phases of COVID-19. The material from the prospective study consisted of cDNA or gDNA derived from T cells, B-cell-depleted T cells, or PBMCs. Deeply sampled blood TCRbeta repertoires from subjects exposed to, actively infected with, or recovered from COVID-19 were included in the dataset. A freely available public database, intended as a resource for researchers studying the immune response to SARS-CoV-2, is where the repertoires were released. Samples came from the ongoing ImmuneRACE study (first 160 participants) plus 1,254 subjects from 6 global collaborators. Nearly every sample came with metadata listing a de-identified subject ID, COVID-19 status, age in years and sex. Where HLA class I and class II types were available, the types were taken from metadata supplied by the sample provider, not from assay-based typing. What the study reported, not specific to this receptor: Clinical and demographic metadata were provided uncurated, with the amount varying by source and participant.

TCRbeta CDR3 regions were amplified from genomic DNA using the immunoSEQ Assay, a bias-controlled multiplex PCR. Concerning the study's data processing: Nucleated cell counts per sample were estimated from amplification of reference gene primers within the assay. Sequence reads were collapsed and filtered to measure the absolute abundance of every unique TCRbeta CDR3 rearrangement. For each sample, productive Simpson clonality was calculated as the square root of Simpson's diversity index over productive rearrangements. TCRdb obtained this table from immuneACCESS and retained in-frame rearrangements with V and J assigned. These tables miss some clones; where compared with another copy, unresolved V genes account for less than half of the shortfall, and the remainder is unexplained. V, J and clone size are taken as reported in that table, and D and trimming were inferred from the DNA itself. In this sample the table shows around 340,000 clones, about 83% of which occur a single time. 2.5% to 3.5% of the sample comes from the top ten.

V is cut by 2 bases and J by 8 bases, and the space between the germline ends is 6 bases. For CDR1 and CDR2, the germline V gene lists MNHNS and SASEGT. Including cysteine and phenylalanine, the CDR3 has 12 amino acids. Of all the DNA, just the CDR3 is kept, 36 bases in frame from base 1. Each collaborating institution followed its own protocols to collect whole blood in K2EDTA tubes. Collaborator samples were shipped for TCRbeta analysis as frozen whole blood, isolated PBMCs, or DNA extracted from either sample type. The receptor comes from a man aged 30 to 45 with active or convalescent COVID-19. The sequenced sample consisted of peripheral blood. This chain is built from TRBV6-1 and TRBJ1-4; the D segment cannot be called with confidence. CDR3 reads: CASSEQREKLFF. Read as DNA, the sequence is TGTGCCAGCAGTGAACAGAGGGAAAAACTGTTTTTT.